This T cell receptor (beta chain) appears in the sequencing data of a study of blood T cell repertoires in COVID-19. Looking at the study overall: Sites across the United States, Italy and Spain contributed samples from acute and convalescent COVID-19. PBMCs, B-cell-depleted T cells, or T cells provided the cDNA or gDNA that made up the material.

As handled by the study authors: Amplification of reference gene primers was used by the study to estimate nucleated cell counts. TCRdb keeps only in-frame clones here, not all; method: immunoSEQ multiplex PCR. V and J calls and clone size come straight from that table; D and trimming were deduced from the DNA. This sample has roughly 240,000 clones, with approximately 85% found just once. Patients in Seattle were enrolled during active infection, then followed longitudinally. CDR1 SEHNR and CDR2 FQNEAQ come from the germline V gene (reference sequence). The CDR3 has 16 residues. V was shortened by 5 bases and J by 0 bases, with 14 bases between the two germline ends. This clone was observed a few times.

The V call is TRBV7-9, the J call TRBJ1-3, with D maybe TRBD1 (6 bases). The source material was peripheral blood. This TCR derives from a middle-aged man with COVID-19, enrolled during active disease. CDR3 nucleotides: TGTGCCAGCAGCGCCCGGGGGGCCCTCTCTGGAAACACCATATATTTT. Encoded protein: CASSARGALSGNTIYF.